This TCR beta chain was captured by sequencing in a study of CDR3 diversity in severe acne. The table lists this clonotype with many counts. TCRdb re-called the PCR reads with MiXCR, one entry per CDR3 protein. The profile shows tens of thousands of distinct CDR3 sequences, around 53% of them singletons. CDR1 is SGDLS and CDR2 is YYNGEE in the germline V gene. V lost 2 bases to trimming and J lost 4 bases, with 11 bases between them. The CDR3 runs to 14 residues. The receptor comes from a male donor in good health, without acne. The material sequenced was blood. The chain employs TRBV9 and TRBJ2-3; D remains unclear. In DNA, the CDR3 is TGTGCCAGCAGCGTGTCCTTATTTGCAGATACGCAGTATTTT. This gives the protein CASSVSLFADTQYF.